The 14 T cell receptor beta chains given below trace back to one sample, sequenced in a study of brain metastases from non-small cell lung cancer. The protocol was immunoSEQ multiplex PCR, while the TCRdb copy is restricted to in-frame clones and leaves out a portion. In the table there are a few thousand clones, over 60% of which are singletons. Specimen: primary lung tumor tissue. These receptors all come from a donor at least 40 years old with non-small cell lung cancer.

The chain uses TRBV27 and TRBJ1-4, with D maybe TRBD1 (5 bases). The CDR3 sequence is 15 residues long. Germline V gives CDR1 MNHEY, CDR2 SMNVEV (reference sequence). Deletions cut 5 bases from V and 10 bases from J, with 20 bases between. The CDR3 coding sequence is TGTGCCAGCAGTCCTCCCGGGACGGAGGGAGGAAAACTGTTTTTT. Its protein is CASSPPGTEGGKLFF.

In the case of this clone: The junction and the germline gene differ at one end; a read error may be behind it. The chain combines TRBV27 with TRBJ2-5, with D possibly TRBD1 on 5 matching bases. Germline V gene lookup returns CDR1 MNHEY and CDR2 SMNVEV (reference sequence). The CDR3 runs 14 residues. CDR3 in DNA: TGTGCCAGCAGTTTCACAGGAGACCAAGAGACTCAGTACTTC. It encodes CASSFTGDQETQYF.

The CDR3 sequence: CASSFNYLAGAFTDTQYF. CDR3 nucleotide sequence: TGTGCCAGCAGCTTCAATTATCTGGCGGGGGCGTTCACAGATACGCAGTATTTT. The chain is built from TRBV3-1 (or the pseudogene TRBV3-2) and TRBJ2-3; TRBD2 is a possible D gene (7 bases). The CDR3 covers 18 residues. V lost 5 bases and J lost 2, with 23 bases in between. CDR1 LGHDT and CDR2 YNNKEL come from the germline V gene (reference sequence).

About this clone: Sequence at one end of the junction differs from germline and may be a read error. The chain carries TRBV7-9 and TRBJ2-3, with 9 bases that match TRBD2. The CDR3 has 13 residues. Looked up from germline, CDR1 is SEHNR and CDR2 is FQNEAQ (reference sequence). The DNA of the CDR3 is TGTGCCAGCAGCTTATTACAAGGGACTAGCAAAGAGTTT. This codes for CASSLLQGTSKEF.

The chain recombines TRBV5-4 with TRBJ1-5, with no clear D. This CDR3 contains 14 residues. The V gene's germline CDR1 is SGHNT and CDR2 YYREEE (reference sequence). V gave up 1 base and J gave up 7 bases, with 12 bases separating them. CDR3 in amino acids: CASSLWGAGQPQHF. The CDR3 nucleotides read TGTGCCAGCAGCTTGTGGGGAGCGGGGCAGCCCCAGCATTTT. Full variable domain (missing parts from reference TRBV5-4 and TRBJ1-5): ETGVTQSPTHLIKTRGQQVTLRCSSQSGHNTVSWYQQALGQGPQFIFQYYREEENGRGNFPPRFSGLQFPNYSSELNVNALELDDSALYLCASSLWGAGQPQHFGDGTRLSIL.

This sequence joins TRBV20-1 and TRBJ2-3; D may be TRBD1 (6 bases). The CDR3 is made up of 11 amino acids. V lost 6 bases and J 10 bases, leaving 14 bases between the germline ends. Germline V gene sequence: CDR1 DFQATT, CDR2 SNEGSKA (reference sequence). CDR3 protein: CSATTGNAQYF. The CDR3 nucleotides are TGCAGTGCCACAACAGGGAACGCGCAGTATTTT.

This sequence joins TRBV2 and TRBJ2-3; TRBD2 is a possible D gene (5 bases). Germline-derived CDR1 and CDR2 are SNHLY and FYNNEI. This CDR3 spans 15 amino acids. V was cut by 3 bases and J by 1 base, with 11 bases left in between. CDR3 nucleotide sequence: TGTGCCAGCAGTGACAGTCCTAGCCGCACAGATACGCAGTATTTT. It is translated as CASSDSPSRTDTQYF.

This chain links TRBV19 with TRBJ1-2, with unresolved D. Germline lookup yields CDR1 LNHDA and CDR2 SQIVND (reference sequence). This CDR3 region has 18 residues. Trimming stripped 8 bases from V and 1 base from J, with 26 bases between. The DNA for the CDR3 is TGTGCCAGTCGCGACCTTATTGCCCGTCCGACTAGTAACTATGGCTACACCTTC. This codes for CASRDLIARPTSNYGYTF.

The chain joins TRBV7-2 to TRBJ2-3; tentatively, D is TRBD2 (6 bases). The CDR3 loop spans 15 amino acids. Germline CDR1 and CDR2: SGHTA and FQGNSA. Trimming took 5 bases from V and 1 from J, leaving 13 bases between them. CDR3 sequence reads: CASSPGVSRTDTQYF. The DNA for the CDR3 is TGTGCCAGCAGCCCGGGGGTCTCCCGCACAGATACGCAGTATTTT.

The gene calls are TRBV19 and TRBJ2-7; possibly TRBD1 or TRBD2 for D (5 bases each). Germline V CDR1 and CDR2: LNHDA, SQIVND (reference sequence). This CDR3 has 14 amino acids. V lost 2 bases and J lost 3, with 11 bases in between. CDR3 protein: CASSIRRGVYEQYF. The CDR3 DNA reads TGTGCCAGTAGTATAAGACGAGGGGTCTACGAGCAGTACTTC.

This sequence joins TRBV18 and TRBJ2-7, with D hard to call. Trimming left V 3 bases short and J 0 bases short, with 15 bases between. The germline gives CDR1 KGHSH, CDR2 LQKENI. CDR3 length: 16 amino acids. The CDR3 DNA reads TGTGCCAGCTCACCGACGGCCTCGTTAAGCTCCTACGAGCAGTACTTC. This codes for CASSPTASLSSYEQYF.

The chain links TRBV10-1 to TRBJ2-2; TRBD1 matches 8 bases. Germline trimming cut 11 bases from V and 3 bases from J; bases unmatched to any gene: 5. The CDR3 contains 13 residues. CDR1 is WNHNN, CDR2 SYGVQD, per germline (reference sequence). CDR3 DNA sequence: TGCGCCTCCCCGACAGGGGACACCGGGGAGCTGTTTTTT. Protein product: CASPTGDTGELFF.

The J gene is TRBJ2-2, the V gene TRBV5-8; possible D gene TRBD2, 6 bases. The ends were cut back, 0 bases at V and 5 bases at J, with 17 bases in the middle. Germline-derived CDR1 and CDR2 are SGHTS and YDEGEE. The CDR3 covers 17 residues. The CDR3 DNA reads TGTGCCAGCAGCTTGGATACTACTAGCCTATATACCGGGGAGCTGTTTTTT. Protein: CASSLDTTSLYTGELFF.

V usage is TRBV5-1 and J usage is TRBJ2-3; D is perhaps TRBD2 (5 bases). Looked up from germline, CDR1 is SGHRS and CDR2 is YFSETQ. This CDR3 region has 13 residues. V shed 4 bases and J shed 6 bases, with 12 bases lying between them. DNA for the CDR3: TGCGCCAGCAGCCAATTTCTAGCTGATACGCAGTATTTT. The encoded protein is CASSQFLADTQYF.